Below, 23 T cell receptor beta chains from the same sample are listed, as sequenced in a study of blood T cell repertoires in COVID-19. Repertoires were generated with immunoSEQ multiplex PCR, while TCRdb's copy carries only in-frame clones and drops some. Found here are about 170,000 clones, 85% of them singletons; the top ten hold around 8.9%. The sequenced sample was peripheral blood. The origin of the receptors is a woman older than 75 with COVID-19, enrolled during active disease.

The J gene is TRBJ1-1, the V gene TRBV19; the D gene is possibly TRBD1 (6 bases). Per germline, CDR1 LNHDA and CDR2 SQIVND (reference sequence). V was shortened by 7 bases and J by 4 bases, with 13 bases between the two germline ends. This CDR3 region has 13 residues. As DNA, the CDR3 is TGTGCCAGTACCGGGGGGCTGGGCACTGAAGCTTTCTTT. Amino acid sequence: CASTGGLGTEAFF.

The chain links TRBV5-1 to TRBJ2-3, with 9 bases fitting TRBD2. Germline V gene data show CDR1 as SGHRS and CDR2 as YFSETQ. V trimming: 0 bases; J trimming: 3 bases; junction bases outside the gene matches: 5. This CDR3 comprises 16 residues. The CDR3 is CASSLGIAGATDTQYF. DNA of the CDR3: TGCGCCAGCAGCTTGGGCATAGCGGGAGCTACAGATACGCAGTATTTT.

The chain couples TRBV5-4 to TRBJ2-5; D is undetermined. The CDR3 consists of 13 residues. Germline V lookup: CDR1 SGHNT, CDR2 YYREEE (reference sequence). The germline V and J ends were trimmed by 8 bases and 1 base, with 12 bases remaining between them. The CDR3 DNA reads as TGTGCCAGTTCCGTGGCAGGCCAAGAGACCCAGTACTTC. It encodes CASSVAGQETQYF.

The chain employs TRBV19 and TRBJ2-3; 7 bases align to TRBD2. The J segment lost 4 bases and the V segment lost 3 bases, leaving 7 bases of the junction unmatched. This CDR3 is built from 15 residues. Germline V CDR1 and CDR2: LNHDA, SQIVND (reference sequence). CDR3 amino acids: CASSMQGGVSDTQYF. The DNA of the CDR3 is TGTGCCAGTAGTATGCAGGGAGGGGTTTCAGATACGCAGTATTTT.

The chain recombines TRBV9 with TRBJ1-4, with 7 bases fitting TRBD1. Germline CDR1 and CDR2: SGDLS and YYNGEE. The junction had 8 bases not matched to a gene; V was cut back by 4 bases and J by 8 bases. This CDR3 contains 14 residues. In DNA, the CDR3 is TGTGCCAGCAGCCAGGGACAGTCCTCGGAAAAACTGTTTTTT. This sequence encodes CASSQGQSSEKLFF. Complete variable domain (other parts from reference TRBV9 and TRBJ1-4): DSGVTQTPKHLITATGQRVTLRCSPRSGDLSVYWYQQSLDQGLQFLIQYYNGEERAKGNILERFSAQQFPDLHSELNLSSLELGDSALYFCASSQGQSSEKLFFGSGTQLSVL.

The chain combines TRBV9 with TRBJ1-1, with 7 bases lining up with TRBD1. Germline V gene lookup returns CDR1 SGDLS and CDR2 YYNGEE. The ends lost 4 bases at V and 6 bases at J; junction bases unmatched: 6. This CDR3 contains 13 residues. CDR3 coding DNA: TGTGCCAGCAGCTTCCAGGGGGTCCCTGAAGCTTTCTTT. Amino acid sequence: CASSFQGVPEAFF.

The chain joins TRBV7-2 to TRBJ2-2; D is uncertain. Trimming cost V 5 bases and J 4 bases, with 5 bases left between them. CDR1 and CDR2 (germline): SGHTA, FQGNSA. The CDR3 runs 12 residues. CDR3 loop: CASSPGTGELFF. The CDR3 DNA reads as TGTGCCAGCAGCCCGGGCACCGGGGAGCTGTTTTTT. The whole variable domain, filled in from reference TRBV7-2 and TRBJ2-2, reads GAGVSQSPSNKVTEKGKDVELRCDPISGHTALYWYRQSLGQGLEFLIYFQGNSAPDKSGLPSDRFSAERTGGSVSTLTIQRTQQEDSAVYLCASSPGTGELFFGEGSRLTVL.

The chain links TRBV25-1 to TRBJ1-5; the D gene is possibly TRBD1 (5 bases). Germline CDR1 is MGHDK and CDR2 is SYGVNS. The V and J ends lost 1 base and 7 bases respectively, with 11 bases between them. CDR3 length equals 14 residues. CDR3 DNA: TGTGCCAGCAGTGAATCGGGGGGAGTCCAGCCCCAGCATTTT. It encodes CASSESGGVQPQHF. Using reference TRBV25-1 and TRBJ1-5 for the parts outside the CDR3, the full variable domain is EADIYQTPRYLVIGTGKKITLECSQTMGHDKMYWYQQDPGMELHLIHYSYGVNSTEKGDLSSESTVSRIRTEHFPLTLESARPSHTSQYLCASSESGGVQPQHFGDGTRLSIL.

The CDR3 spells CASRTGYNTEAFF. The CDR3 nucleotides read TGTGCCAGCAGAACAGGGTACAACACTGAAGCTTTCTTT. The rearrangement uses TRBV6-5 and TRBJ1-1, with a tentative D call TRBD1 (6 bases). The CDR3 loop spans 13 amino acids. V was pared by 6 bases and J by 2 bases, with 10 bases between. Germline V lookup: CDR1 MNHEY, CDR2 SVGAGI.

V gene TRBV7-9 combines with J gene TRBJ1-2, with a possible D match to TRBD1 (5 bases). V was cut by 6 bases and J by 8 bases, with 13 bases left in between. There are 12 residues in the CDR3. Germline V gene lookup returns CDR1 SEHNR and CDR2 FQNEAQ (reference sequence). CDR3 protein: CASSSGFRGYTF. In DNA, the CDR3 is TGTGCCAGCAGTTCAGGGTTCCGGGGCTACACCTTC.

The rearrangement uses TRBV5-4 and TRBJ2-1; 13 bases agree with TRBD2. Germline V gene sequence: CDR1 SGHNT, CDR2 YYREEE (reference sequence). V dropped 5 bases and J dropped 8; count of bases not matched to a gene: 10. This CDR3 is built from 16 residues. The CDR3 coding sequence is TGTGCCAGCAGATCTCGGACTAGCGGGAGTAGGGATGAGCAGTTCTTC. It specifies CASRSRTSGSRDEQFF.

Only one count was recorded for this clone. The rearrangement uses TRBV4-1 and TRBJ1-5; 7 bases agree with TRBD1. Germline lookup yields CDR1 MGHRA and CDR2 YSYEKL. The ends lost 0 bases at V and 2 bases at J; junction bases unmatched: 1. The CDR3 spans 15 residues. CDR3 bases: TGCGCCAGCAGCCAAGATGGGACAGGCAATCAGCCCCAGCATTTT. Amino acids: CASSQDGTGNQPQHF.

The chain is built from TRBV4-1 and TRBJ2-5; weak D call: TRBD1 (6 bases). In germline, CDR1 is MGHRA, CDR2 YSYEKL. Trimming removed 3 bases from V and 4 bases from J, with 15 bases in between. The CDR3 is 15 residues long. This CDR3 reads CASSHPTGFLETQYF. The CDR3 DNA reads TGCGCCAGCAGCCACCCGACAGGATTTTTAGAGACCCAGTACTTC.

CDR3 protein: CASSSPGQIYNEQFF. The CDR3 coding sequence is TGTGCCAGCAGTTCGCCGGGACAAATATACAATGAGCAGTTCTTC. This sequence joins TRBV6-5 and TRBJ2-1; D may be TRBD1 (6 bases). This CDR3 has 15 residues. Germline-derived CDR1 and CDR2 are MNHEY and SVGAGI. Trimming shortened V by 4 bases and J by 4 bases, and 14 bases separated the two germline ends.

The chain's CDR3 is CASSALAGGYNEQFF. CDR3 sequence (DNA): TGTGCCAGCAGCGCCCTAGCGGGAGGCTACAATGAGCAGTTCTTC. The rearrangement joins TRBV7-3 to TRBJ2-1; 11 bases line up with TRBD2. The CDR3 has 15 amino acids. V was clipped by 5 bases and J by 3 bases; unmatched bases: 3. The germline V gene encodes CDR1 SGHTA and CDR2 FQGTGA.

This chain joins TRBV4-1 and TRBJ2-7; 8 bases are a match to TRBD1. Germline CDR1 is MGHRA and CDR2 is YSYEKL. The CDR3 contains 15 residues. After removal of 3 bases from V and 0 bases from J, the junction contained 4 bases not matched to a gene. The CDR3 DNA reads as TGCGCCAGCAGCCAGGGACAGGTGAACTCCTACGAGCAGTACTTC. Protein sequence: CASSQGQVNSYEQYF.

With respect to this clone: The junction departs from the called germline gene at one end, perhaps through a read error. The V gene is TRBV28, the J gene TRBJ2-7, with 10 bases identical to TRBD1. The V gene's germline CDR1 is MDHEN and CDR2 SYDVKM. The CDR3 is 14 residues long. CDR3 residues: CASRQSPGTGEVVF. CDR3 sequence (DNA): TGTGCCAGCCGCCAAAGTCCCGGGACAGGGGAAGTAGTCTTC. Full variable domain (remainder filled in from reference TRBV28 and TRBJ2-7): DVKVTQSSRYLVKRTGEKVFLECVQDMDHENMFWYRQDPGLGLRLIYFSYDVKMKEKGDIPEGYSVSREKKERFSLILESASTNQTSMYLCASRQSPGTGEVVFGPGTRLTVT.

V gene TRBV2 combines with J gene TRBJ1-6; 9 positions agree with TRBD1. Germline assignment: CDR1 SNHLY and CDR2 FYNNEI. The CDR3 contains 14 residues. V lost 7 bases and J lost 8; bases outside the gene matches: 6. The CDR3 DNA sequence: TGTGCCAGCAAAGGGTGGACAGGGGATTCACCCCTCCACTTT. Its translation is CASKGWTGDSPLHF.

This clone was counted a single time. CDR3 nucleotide sequence: TGCGCCAGCAGGACGGGCTCGACTAGCGGGGTGGAAGAGACCCAGTACTTC. As protein: CASRTGSTSGVEETQYF. The chain carries TRBV5-1 and TRBJ2-5, with 11 bases matching TRBD2. Trimming removed 5 bases from V and 3 bases from J; junction bases left unmatched: 12. In germline, CDR1 is SGHRS, CDR2 YFSETQ. This CDR3 has 17 amino acids.

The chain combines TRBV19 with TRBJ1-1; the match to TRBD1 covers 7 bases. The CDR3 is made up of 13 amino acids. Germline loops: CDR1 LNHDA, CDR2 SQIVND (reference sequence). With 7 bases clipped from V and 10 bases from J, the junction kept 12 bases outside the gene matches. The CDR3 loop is CASTVAGGRVAFF. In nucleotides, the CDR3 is TGTGCCAGTACGGTCGCAGGGGGGAGAGTAGCTTTCTTT.

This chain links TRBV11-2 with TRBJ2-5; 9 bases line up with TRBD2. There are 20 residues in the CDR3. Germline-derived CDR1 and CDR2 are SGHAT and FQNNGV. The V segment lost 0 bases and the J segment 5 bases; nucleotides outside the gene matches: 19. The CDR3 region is CASSLDRRRAGGLATETQYF. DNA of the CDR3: TGTGCCAGCAGCTTAGATCGGCGTCGCGCGGGGGGGCTTGCCACCGAGACCCAGTACTTC.

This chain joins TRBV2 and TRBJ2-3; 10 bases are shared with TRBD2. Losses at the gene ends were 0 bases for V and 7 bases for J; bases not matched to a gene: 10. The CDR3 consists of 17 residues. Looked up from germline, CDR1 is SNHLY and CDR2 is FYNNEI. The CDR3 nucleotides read TGTGCCAGCAGTGAAGCTCCAGCCGCTAGCGGGAGAAATACGCAGTATTTT. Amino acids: CASSEAPAASGRNTQYF.

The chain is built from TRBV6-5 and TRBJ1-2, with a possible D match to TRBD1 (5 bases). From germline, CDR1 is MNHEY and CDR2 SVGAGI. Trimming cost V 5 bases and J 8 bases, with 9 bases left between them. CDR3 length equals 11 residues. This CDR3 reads CASSHDSGYTF. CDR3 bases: TGTGCCAGCAGTCATGACAGCGGCTACACCTTC.